This note documents a single T cell receptor (beta chain) sequence. Its antigen is currently unknown. The data originate from a study of blood T cells in healthy people across ages. Regarding the study as a whole: Estimated diversity, derived from one million T cells, was regarded as an underestimate.

Primers used in a second PCR of roughly 6 to 11 cycles were a sample-barcoded 5' primer and a J-beta primer mix. TCRdb re-derived calls from the 5' RACE reads in MiXCR, one entry per CDR3 protein. This table holds fewer than 800,000 distinct CDR3 sequences, around 49% found once. The V segment lost 3 bases and the J segment 4 bases; nucleotides outside the gene matches: 6. Germline V gene lookup returns CDR1 MNHEY and CDR2 SMNVEV (reference sequence). The CDR3 consists of 15 residues. This sequence joins TRBV27 and TRBJ2-1, with 7 bases identical to TRBD1. Sample: blood. The sequence came from a woman aged 55-69 years in good health. The CDR3 loop is CASSFKGAGYNEQFF. The CDR3 DNA is TGTGCCAGCAGTTTTAAGGGGGCCGGATACAATGAGCAGTTCTTC.